This T cell receptor (beta chain) is drawn from a study of cytomegalovirus exposure and HLA in healthy donors. The donors were members of the 120-subject validation cohort (separate from the roughly 680-subject first cohort). Measured with immunoSEQ multiplex PCR; TCRdb has only the in-frame clones, and not every one. The sample has about 240,000 clones, 75% to 90% seen once. This CDR3 has 14 residues. CDR1 and CDR2 from the germline V gene are SGHRS and YFSETQ. Deletions cut 0 bases from V and 3 bases from J, with 10 bases between. The specimen was PBMCs. The source of this sequence is a woman aged 25 to 39 in good health and CMV-seropositive. The chain carries TRBV5-1 and TRBJ2-7; D perhaps matches TRBD2 (6 bases). CDR3 sequence: CASSLAGGNYEQYF. The CDR3 DNA is TGCGCCAGCAGCTTGGCTGGGGGGAACTACGAGCAGTACTTC.